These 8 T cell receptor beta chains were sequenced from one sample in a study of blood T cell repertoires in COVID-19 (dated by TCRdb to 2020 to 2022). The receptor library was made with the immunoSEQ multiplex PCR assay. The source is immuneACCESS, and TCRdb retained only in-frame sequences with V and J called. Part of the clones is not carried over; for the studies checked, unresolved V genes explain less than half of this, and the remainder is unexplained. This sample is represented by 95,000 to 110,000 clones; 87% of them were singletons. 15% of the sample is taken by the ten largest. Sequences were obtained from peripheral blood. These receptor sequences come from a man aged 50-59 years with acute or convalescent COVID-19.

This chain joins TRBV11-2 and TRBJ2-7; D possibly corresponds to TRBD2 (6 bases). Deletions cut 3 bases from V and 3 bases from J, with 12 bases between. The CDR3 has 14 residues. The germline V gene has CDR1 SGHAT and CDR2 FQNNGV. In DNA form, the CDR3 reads TGTGCCAGCAGCTTGAGGCGGGGCAGCTACGAGCAGTACTTC. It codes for CASSLRRGSYEQYF. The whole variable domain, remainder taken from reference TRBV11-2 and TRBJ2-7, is EAGVAQSPRYKIIEKRQSVAFWCNPISGHATLYWYQQILGQGPKLLIQFQNNGVVDDSQLPKDRFSAERLKGVDSTLKIQPAKLEDSAVYLCASSLRRGSYEQYFGPGTRLTVT.

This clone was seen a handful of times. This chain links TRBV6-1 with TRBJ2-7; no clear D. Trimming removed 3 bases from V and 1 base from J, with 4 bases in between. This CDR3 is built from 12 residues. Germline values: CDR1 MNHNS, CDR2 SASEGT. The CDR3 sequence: CASSDRSYEQYF. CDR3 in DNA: TGTGCCAGCAGTGACAGATCCTACGAGCAGTACTTC.

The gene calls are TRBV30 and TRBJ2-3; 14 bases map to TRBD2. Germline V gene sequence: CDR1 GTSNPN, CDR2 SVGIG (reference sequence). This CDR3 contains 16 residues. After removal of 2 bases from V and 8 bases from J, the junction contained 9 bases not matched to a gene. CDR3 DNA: TGTGCCTGGAGTCTAGGGGGTGGACTAGCGGGAGGTACGCAGTATTTT. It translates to CAWSLGGGLAGGTQYF. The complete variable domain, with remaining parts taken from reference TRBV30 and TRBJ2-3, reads SQTIHQWPATLVQPVGSPLSLECTVEGTSNPNLYWYRQAAGRGLQLLFYSVGIGQISSEVPQNLSASRPQDRQFILSSKKLLLSDSGFYLCAWSLGGGLAGGTQYFGPGTRLTVL.

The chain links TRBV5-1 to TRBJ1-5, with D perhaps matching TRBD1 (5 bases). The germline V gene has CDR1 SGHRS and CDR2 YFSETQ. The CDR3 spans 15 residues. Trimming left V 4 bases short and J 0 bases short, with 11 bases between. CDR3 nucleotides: TGCGCCAGCAGCCGCAGGGTCATTAGCAATCAGCCCCAGCATTTT. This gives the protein CASSRRVISNQPQHF.

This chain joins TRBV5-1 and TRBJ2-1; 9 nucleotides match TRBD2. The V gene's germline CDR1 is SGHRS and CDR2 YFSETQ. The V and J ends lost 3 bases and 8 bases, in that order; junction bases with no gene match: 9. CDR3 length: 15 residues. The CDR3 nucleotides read TGCGCCAGCAGCTGGGCGGGAGGGCCTGGATATGAGCAGTTCTTC. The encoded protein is CASSWAGGPGYEQFF. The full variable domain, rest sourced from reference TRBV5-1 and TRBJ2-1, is KAGVTQTPRYLIKTRGQQVTLSCSPISGHRSVSWYQQTPGQGLQFLFEYFSETQRNKGNFPGRFSGRQFSNSRSEMNVSTLELGDSALYLCASSWAGGPGYEQFFGPGTRLTVL.

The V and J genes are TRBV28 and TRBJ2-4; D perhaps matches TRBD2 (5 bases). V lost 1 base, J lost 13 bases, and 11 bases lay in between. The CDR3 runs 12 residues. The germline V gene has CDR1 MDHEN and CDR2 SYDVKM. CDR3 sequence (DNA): TGTGCCAGCAGTTTATACCTACGGGAACAGTACTTC. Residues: CASSLYLREQYF.

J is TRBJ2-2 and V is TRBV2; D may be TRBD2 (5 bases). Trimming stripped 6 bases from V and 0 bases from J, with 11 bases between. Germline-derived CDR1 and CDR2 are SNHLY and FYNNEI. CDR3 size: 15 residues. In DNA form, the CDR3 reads TGTGCCAGCAGAGATAGCGTATCGAACACCGGGGAGCTGTTTTTT. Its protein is CASRDSVSNTGELFF.

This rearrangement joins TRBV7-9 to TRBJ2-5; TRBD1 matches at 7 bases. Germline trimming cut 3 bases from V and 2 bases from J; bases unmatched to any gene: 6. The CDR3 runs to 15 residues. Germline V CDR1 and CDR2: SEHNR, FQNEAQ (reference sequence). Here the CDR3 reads CASSLIPDRQETQYF. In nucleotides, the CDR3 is TGTGCCAGCAGCTTGATCCCGGACAGGCAAGAGACCCAGTACTTC.